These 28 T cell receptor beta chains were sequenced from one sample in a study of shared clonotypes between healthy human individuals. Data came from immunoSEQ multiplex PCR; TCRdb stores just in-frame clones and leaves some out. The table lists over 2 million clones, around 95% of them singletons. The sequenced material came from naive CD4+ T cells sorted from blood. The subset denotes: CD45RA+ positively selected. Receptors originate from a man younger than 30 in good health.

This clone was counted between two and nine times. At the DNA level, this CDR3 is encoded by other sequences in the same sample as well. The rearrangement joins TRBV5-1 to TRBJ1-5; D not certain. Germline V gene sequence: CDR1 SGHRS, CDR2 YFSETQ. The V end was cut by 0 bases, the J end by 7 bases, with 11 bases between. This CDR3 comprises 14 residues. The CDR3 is CASSLAGKGQPQHF. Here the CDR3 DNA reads TGCGCCAGCAGCTTGGCGGGGAAGGGACAGCCCCAGCATTTT.

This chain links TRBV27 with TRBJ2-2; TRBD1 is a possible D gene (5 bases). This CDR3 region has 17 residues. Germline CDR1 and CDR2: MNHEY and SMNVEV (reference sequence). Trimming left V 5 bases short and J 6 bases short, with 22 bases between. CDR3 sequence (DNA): TGTGCCAGCAGTCCCAAGGGGAACAGCTTCGCAGCCGGGGAGCTGTTTTTT. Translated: CASSPKGNSFAAGELFF.

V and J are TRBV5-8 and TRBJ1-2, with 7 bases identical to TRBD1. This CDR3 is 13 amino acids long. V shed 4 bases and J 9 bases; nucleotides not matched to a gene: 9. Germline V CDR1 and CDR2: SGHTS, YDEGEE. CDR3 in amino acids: CASSAFRQGSYTF. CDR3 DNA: TGTGCCAGCAGCGCATTTCGACAGGGCAGCTACACCTTC.

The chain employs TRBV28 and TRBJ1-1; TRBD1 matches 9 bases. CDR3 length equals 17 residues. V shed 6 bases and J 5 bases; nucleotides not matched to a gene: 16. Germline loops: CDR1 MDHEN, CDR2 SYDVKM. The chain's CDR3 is CASRSTSGQGRRTEAFF. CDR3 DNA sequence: TGTGCCAGCAGGTCGACATCCGGACAGGGGCGGCGGACTGAAGCTTTCTTT.

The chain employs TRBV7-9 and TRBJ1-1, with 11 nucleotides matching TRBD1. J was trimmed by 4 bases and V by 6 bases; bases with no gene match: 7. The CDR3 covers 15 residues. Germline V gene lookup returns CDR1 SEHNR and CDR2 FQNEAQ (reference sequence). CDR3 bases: TGTGCCAGCAGTTCCGGGACAGGGGGGATCACTGAAGCTTTCTTT. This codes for CASSSGTGGITEAFF. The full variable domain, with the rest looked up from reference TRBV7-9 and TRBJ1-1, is DTGVSQNPRHKITKRGQNVTFRCDPISEHNRLYWYRQTLGQGPEFLTYFQNEAQLEKSRLLSDRFSAERPKGSFSTLEIQRTEQGDSAMYLCASSSGTGGITEAFFGQGTRLTVV.

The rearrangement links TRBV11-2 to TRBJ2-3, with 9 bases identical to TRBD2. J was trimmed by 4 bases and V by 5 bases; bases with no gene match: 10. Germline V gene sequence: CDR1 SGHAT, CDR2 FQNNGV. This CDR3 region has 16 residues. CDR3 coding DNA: TGTGCCAGCAGCCATATATTAGCGGGAGTATCAGATACGCAGTATTTT. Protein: CASSHILAGVSDTQYF.

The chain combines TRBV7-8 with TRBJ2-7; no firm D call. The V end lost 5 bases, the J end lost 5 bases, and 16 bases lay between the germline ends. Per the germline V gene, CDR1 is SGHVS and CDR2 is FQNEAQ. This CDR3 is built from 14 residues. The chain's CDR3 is CASSPHPPSDEQYF. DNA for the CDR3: TGTGCCAGCAGCCCACACCCCCCCTCAGACGAGCAGTACTTC.

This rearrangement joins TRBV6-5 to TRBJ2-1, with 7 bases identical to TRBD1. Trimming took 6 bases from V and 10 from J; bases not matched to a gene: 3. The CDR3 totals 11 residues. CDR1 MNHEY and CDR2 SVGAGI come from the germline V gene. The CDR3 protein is CASRRDSEQFF. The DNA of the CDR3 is TGTGCCAGCAGACGGGACAGCGAGCAGTTCTTC.

The CDR3 coding sequence is TGTGCCAGCAGCTTTATCGACATCTCCCTCGCTGGCTACACCTTC. Residues: CASSFIDISLAGYTF. The rearrangement uses TRBV7-9 and TRBJ1-2; D is unresolved. Trimming removed 3 bases at V and 7 bases at J, with 18 bases between. The CDR3 totals 15 residues. Germline V gene sequence: CDR1 SEHNR, CDR2 FQNEAQ (reference sequence).

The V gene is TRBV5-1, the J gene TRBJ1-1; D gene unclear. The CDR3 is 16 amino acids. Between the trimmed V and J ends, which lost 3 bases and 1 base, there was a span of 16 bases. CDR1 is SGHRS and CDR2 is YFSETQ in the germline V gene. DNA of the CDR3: TGCGCCAGCAGCTGGACCCGAGCCGAAGCGAACACTGAAGCTTTCTTT. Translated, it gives CASSWTRAEANTEAFF.

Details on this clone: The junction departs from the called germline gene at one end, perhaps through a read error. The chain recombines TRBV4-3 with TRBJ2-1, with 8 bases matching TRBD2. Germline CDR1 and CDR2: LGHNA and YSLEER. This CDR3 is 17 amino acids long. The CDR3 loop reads CASGQVPLAGSYNEQFF. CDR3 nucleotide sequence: TGCGCCAGCGGCCAAGTCCCCCTAGCGGGCTCCTACAATGAGCAGTTCTTC.

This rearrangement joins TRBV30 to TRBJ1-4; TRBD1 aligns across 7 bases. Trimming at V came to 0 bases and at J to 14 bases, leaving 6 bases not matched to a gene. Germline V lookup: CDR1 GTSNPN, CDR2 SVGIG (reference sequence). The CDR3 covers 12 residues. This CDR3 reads CAWSVRQGRLFF. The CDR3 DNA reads TGTGCCTGGAGTGTCCGACAGGGAAGGCTGTTTTTT.

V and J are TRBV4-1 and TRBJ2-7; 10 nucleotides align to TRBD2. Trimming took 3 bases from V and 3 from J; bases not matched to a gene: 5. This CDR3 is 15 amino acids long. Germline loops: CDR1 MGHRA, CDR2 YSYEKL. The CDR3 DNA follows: TGCGCCAGCAGCCAGGTTGGACTAGCGGACTACGAGCAGTACTTC. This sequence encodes CASSQVGLADYEQYF.

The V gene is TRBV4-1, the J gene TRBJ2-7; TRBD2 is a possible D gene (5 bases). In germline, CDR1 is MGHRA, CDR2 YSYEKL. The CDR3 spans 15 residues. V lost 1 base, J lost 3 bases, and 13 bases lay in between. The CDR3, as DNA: TGCGCCAGCAGCCAAGGGGTGGCTAGCAACTACGAGCAGTACTTC. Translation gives CASSQGVASNYEQYF.

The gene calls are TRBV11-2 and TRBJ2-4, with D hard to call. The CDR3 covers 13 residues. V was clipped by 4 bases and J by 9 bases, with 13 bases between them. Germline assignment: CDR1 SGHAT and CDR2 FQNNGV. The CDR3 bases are TGTGCCAGCAGCTACGGTGGCCTAGGCATTCAGTACTTC. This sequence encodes CASSYGGLGIQYF. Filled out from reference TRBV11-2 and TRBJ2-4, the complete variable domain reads EAGVAQSPRYKIIEKRQSVAFWCNPISGHATLYWYQQILGQGPKLLIQFQNNGVVDDSQLPKDRFSAERLKGVDSTLKIQPAKLEDSAVYLCASSYGGLGIQYFGAGTRLSVL.

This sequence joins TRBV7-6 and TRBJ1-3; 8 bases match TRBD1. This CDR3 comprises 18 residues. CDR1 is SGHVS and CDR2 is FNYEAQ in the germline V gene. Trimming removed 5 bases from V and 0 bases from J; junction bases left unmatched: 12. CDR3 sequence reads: CASSHIGQGPSSGNTIYF. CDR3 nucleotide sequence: TGTGCCAGCAGCCACATTGGACAGGGACCGAGCTCTGGAAACACCATATATTTT.

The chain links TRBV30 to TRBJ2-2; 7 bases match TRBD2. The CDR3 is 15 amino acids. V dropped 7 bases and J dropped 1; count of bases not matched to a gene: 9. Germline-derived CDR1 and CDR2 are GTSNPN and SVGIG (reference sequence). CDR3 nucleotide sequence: TGTGCCTCCCCCCCGGGGGGACTGAACACCGGGGAGCTGTTTTTT. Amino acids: CASPPGGLNTGELFF.

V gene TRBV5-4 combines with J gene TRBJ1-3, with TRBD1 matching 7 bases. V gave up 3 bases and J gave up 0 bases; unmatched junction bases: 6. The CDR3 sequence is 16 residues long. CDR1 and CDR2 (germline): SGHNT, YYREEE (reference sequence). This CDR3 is CASSWGGQFSGNTIYF. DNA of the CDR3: TGTGCCAGCAGCTGGGGGGGACAGTTCTCTGGAAACACCATATATTTT.

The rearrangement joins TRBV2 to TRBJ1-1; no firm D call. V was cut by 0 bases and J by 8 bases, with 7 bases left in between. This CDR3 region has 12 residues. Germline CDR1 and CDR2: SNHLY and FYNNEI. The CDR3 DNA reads TGTGCCAGCAGTGAAGCCGACATCGAAGCTTTCTTT. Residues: CASSEADIEAFF.

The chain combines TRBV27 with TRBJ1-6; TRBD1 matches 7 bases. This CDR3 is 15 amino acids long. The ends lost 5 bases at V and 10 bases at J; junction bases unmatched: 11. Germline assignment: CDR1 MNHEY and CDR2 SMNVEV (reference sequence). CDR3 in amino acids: CASSLSTGLGSPLHF. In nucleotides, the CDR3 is TGTGCCAGCAGTCTCTCGACAGGGTTAGGGTCACCCCTCCACTTT.

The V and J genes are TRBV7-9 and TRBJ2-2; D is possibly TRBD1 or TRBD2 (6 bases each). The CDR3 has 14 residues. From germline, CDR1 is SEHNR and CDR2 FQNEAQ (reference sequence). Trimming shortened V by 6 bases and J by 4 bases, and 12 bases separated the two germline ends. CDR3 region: CASSSQGGTGELFF. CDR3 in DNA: TGTGCCAGCAGTTCACAGGGAGGCACCGGGGAGCTGTTTTTT.

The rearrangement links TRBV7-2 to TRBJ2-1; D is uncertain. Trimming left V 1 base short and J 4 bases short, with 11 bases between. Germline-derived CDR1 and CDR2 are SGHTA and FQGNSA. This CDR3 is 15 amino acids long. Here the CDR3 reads CASSLEFLPYNEQFF. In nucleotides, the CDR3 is TGTGCCAGCAGCTTAGAATTCCTACCATACAATGAGCAGTTCTTC.

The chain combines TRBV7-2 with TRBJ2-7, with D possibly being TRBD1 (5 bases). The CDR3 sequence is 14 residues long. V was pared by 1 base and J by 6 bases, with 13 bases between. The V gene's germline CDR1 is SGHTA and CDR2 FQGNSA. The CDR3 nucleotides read TGTGCCAGCAGCTTAGATGGCAGGGTCCCCGAGCAGTACTTC. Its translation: CASSLDGRVPEQYF.

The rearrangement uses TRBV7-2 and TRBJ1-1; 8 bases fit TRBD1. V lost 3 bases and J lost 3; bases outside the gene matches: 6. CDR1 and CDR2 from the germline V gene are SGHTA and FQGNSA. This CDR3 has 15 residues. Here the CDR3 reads CASSFSTGGYTEAFF. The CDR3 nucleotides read TGTGCCAGCAGCTTCAGCACAGGGGGATACACTGAAGCTTTCTTT.

The CDR3 sequence is CASSDSSLAGRNEQFF. DNA for the CDR3: TGTGCCAGCAGTGACTCGTCCCTAGCGGGAAGGAATGAGCAGTTCTTC. V and J are TRBV6-4 and TRBJ2-1, with 9 bases lining up with TRBD2. V gave up 0 bases and J gave up 7 bases; unmatched junction bases: 7. Germline V CDR1 and CDR2: MRHNA, SNTAGT. This CDR3 region has 16 residues.

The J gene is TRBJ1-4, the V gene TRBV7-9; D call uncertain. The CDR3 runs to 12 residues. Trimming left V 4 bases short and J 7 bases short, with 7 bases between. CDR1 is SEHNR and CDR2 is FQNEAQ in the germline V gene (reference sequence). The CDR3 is CASSSRTEKLFF. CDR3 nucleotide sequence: TGTGCCAGCAGCTCTCGAACTGAAAAACTGTTTTTT. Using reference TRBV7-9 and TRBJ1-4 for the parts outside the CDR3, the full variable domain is DTGVSQNPRHKITKRGQNVTFRCDPISEHNRLYWYRQTLGQGPEFLTYFQNEAQLEKSRLLSDRFSAERPKGSFSTLEIQRTEQGDSAMYLCASSSRTEKLFFGSGTQLSVL.

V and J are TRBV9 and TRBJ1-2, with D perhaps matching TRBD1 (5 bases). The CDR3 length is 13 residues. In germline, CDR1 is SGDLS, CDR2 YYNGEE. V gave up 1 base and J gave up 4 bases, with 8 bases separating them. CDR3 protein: CASSVPGRYGYTF. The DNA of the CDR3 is TGTGCCAGCAGCGTACCAGGGCGCTATGGCTACACCTTC. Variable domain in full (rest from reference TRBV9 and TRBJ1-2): DSGVTQTPKHLITATGQRVTLRCSPRSGDLSVYWYQQSLDQGLQFLIQYYNGEERAKGNILERFSAQQFPDLHSELNLSSLELGDSALYFCASSVPGRYGYTFGSGTRLTVV.

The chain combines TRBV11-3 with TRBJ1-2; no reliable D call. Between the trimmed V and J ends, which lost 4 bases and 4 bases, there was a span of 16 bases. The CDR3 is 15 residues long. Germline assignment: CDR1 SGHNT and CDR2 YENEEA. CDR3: CASSSFTRSSYGYTF. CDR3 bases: TGTGCCAGCAGCTCGTTTACTCGGTCCTCCTATGGCTACACCTTC. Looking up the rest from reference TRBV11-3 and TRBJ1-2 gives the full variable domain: EAGVVQSPRYKIIEKKQPVAFWCNPISGHNTLYWYLQNLGQGPELLIRYENEEAVDDSQLPKDRFSAERLKGVDSTLKIQPAELGDSAVYLCASSSFTRSSYGYTFGSGTRLTVV.